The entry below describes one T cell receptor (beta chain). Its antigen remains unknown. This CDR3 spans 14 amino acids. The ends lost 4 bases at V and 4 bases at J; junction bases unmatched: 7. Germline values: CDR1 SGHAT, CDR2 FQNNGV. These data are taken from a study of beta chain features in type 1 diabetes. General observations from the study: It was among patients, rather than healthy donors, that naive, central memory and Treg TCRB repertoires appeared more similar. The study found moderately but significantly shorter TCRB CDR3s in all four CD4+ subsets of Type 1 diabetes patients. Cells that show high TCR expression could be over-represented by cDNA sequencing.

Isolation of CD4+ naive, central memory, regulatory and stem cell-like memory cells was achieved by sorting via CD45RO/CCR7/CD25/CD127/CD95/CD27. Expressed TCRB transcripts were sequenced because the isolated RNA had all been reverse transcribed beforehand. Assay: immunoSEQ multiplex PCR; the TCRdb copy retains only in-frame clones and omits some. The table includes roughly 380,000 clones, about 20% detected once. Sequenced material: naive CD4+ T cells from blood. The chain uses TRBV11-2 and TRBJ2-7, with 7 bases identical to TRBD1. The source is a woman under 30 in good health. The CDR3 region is CASSSQSQGYEQYF. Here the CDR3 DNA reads TGTGCCAGCAGCTCCCAATCACAGGGGTACGAGCAGTACTTC.